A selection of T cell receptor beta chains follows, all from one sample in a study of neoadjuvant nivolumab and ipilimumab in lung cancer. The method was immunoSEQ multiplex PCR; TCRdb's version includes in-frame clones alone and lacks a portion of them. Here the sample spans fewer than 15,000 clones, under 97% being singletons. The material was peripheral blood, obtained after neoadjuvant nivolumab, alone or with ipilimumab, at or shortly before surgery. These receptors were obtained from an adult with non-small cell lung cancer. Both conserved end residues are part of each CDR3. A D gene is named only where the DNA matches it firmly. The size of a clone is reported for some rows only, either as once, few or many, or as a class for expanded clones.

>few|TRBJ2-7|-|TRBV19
TGTGCCAGTAGTATCCTCTCCGGCTACGAGCAGTACTTC
CASSILSGYEQYF
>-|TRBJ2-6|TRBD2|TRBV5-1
TGCGCCAGCAGCCCCACTAGCGTCTCTGGGGCCAACGTCCTGACTTTC
CASSPTSVSGANVLTF
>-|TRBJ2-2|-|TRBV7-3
TGTGCCAGCAGCACATCGGGGATCGGGGAGCTGTTTTTT
CASSTSGIGELFF
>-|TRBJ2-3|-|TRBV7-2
TGTGCCAGCAGCTTCTTTCTCGACCGGATATTCCCAGATACGCAGTATTTT
CASSFFLDRIFPDTQYF
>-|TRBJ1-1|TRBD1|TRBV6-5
TGTGCCAGCAGTTACGGGACAGGGAACACTGAAGCTTTCTTT
CASSYGTGNTEAFF
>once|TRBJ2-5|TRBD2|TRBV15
TGTGCCACCAGGTCCTTAAGGGGAGGCGGGAGGGAGACCCAGTACTTC
CATRSLRGGGRETQYF
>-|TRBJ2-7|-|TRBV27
TGTCACTCCCGGGGTCTGAGCGACTACGAGCAGTACTTC
CHSRGLSDYEQYF
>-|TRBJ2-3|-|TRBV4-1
TGCGCCAGCAGCCAAGGCGAAGGGGCGGGGTGGGGGACGCAGTATTTT
CASSQGEGAGWGTQYF
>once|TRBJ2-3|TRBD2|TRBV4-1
TGCGCCAGCAGCCGAGCCGGGACTAGCGAGTCCCAAACGCAGTATTTT
CASSRAGTSESQTQYF
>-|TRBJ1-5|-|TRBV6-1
TGTGCCAGCAGTGATCAGGGCAATCAGCCCCAGCATTTT
CASSDQGNQPQHF
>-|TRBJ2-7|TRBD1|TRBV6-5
TGTGCCATCAAAGGACAGGGTACCCACGAGCAGTACTTC
CAIKGQGTHEQYF
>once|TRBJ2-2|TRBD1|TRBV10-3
TGTGCCATCAGCGCGGGACAGGGGGCCGGGGAGCTGTTTTTT
CAISAGQGAGELFF
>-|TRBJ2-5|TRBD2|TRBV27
TGTGCCAGCAGCGGCCGTAAAGCGGGAGGGGTCCAAGAGACCCAGTACTTC
CASSGRKAGGVQETQYF
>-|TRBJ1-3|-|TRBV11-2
TGTGCCAGCAGCTTGGGACCCCTGGGAGACACCATATATTTT
CASSLGPLGDTIYF
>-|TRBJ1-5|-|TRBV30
TGTGCCTGGGAAGGGGGGAAGGGTCAGCCCCAGCATTTT
CAWEGGKGQPQHF
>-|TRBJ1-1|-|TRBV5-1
TGCGCCAGCACCCCCTCGGGACACCCAAACACTGAAGCTTTCTTT
CASTPSGHPNTEAFF
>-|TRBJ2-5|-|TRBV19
TGTGCCAGTAGCCTCGTTCCAGGAGAGACCCAGTACTTC
CASSLVPGETQYF
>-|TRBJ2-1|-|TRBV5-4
TGTGCCAGCAGCTTGAGTCTAGCGTCATCCTACAATGAGCAGTTCTTC
CASSLSLASSYNEQFF
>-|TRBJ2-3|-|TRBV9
TGTGCCAGCAGCGTACAATCATCCAGGGAGACAGATACGCAGTATTTT
CASSVQSSRETDTQYF
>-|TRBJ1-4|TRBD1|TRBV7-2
TGTGCCAGCAGCGGACAGGGGATGCTAGCTGAAAAACTGTTTTTT
CASSGQGMLAEKLFF
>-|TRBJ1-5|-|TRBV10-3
TGTGCCATCAGTGAGTCGATTCGGGGACAGCCCCAGCATTTT
CAISESIRGQPQHF
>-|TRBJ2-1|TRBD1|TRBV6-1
TGTGCCAGCAACCCCGGGACAGGGGACAATGAGCAGTTCTTC
CASNPGTGDNEQFF
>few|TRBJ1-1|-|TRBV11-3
TGTGCCAGCAGCCTCCGAACAGGGCAGGGAACTGAAGCTTTCTTT
CASSLRTGQGTEAFF
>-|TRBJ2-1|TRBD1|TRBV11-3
TGTGCCAGCAGCTTCACGACAGGGGCCTACAATGAGCAGTTCTTC
CASSFTTGAYNEQFF
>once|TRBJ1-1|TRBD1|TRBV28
TGTGCCAGCAGTTTTTTACAGGGGGTCACTGAAGCTTTCTTT
CASSFLQGVTEAFF
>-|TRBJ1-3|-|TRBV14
TGTGCCAGCAGCCAACGACAGGCCGGAAACACCATATATTTT
CASSQRQAGNTIYF
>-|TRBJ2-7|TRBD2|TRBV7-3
TGTGCCAGCAGCTTAAGGCGGGAGGGTGAGCAGTACTTC
CASSLRREGEQYF
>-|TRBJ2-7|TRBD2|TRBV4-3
TGCGCCAGCAGCCAAGATTGGCTAGCGGGAGCCTACGAGCAGTACTTC
CASSQDWLAGAYEQYF
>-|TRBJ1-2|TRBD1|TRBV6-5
TGTGCCAGCAGTTACTCGGGGACAGGGGTCTATGGCTACACCTTC
CASSYSGTGVYGYTF
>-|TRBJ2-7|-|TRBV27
TGTGCCAGCGGGGGTCCCTTTAGGTTCGAGCAGTACTTC
CASGGPFRFEQYF
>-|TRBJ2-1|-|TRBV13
TGTGCCAGCAGCCCAACTTCGGACGGACTGGCTGAGCAGTTCTTC
CASSPTSDGLAEQFF
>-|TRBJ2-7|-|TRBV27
TGTGCCAGCAGTTTGGGGAACGAGCAGTACTTC
CASSLGNEQYF